This record covers a single T cell receptor (beta chain). This specimen belongs to a study of blood T cell repertoires in COVID-19. Assay used: immunoSEQ multiplex PCR; TCRdb lists only in-frame clones, some missing. The sample has 180,000 or so clones, 75% to 90% seen once. Sequenced: peripheral blood. The sequence was collected from a woman aged 60-70 years with acute or convalescent COVID-19.

CDR3 nucleotide sequence: TGTGCCAGTAGTATCGGGGGTCTTTCACCCCTCCACTTT. It specifies CASSIGGLSPLHF. This chain joins TRBV19 and TRBJ1-6; TRBD1 is a possible D gene (5 bases). This CDR3 has 13 amino acids. CDR1 and CDR2 from the germline V gene are LNHDA and SQIVND (reference sequence). V was cut by 3 bases and J by 9 bases, with 9 bases left in between.